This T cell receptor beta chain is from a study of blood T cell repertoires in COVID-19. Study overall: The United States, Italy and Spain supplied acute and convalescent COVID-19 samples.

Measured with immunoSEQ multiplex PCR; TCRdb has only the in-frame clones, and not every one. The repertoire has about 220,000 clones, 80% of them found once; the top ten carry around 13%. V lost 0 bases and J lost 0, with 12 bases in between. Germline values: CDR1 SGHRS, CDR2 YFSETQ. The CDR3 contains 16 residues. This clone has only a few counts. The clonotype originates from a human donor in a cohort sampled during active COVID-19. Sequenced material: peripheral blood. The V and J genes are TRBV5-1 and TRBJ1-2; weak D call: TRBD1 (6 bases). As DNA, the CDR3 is TGCGCCAGCAGCTTGGAATTCAGGGGCGCTAACTATGGCTACACCTTC. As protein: CASSLEFRGANYGYTF.